These T cell receptor beta chains were read from a single sample in a study of CD8 T cells in ankylosing spondylitis. TCRdb reprocessed the 5' RACE reads via MiXCR and lists one record per CDR3 protein. The sample has around 540,000 distinct CDR3 sequences; about 13% are singletons. Sequenced sample: blood, either unsorted or a sorted T cell fraction (not recorded which). Receptors were obtained from a male donor with ankylosing spondylitis. Both conserved end residues are part of each CDR3. The D gene is left open where the match is weak. Clone size is given for some rows only: seen once, a few or many times, or a class if the clone is expanded.

v_call: TRBV6-1; d_call: TRBD2; j_call: TRBJ2-7; clone_size: few; cdr3_aa: CASSPRTSAHYEQYF; cdr3_nt: TGTGCCAGCAGTCCTCGGACTAGCGCACACTACGAGCAGTACTTC
v_call: TRBV24-1; d_call: -; j_call: TRBJ2-1; clone_size: -; cdr3_aa: CATSDSGSSSYNEQFF; cdr3_nt: TGTGCCACCAGTGATTCAGGCAGCAGCTCCTACAATGAGCAGTTCTTC
v_call: TRBV7-9; d_call: -; j_call: TRBJ1-1; clone_size: -; cdr3_aa: CASSLAGGRPLAFF; cdr3_nt: TGTGCCAGCAGCTTAGCGGGAGGCCGACCGCTAGCTTTCTTT
v_call: TRBV11-1; d_call: TRBD2; j_call: TRBJ2-3; clone_size: -; cdr3_aa: CASTPRLAGELVPDTQYF; cdr3_nt: TGTGCCAGCACCCCTCGACTAGCGGGAGAGTTAGTCCCAGATACGCAGTATTTT
v_call: TRBV5-1; d_call: -; j_call: TRBJ2-2; clone_size: many; cdr3_aa: CASSLGQQGNTGELFF; cdr3_nt: TGCGCCAGCAGCTTGGGGCAACAGGGAAACACCGGGGAGCTGTTTTTT
v_call: TRBV20-1; d_call: TRBD2; j_call: TRBJ2-5; clone_size: many; cdr3_aa: CSARSSGPGETQYF; cdr3_nt: TGCAGTGCTAGGAGTAGCGGGCCCGGGGAGACCCAGTACTTC
v_call: TRBV4-2; d_call: -; j_call: TRBJ1-2; clone_size: -; cdr3_aa: CASTQEGARGYTF; cdr3_nt: TGTGCCAGCACCCAGGAGGGAGCTAGGGGCTACACCTTC
v_call: TRBV7-2; d_call: -; j_call: TRBJ2-3; clone_size: -; cdr3_aa: CASSLGETGIADTQYF; cdr3_nt: TGTGCCAGCAGCTTAGGGGAGACCGGGATAGCAGATACGCAGTATTTT
v_call: TRBV6-1; d_call: TRBD1; j_call: TRBJ1-1; clone_size: many; cdr3_aa: CASSEAGQGHEAFF; cdr3_nt: TGTGCCAGCAGTGAAGCTGGACAGGGGCATGAAGCTTTCTTT
v_call: TRBV14; d_call: -; j_call: TRBJ2-5; clone_size: few; cdr3_aa: CASSQDGEGTEETQYF; cdr3_nt: TGTGCCAGCAGCCAAGATGGGGAGGGGACAGAAGAGACCCAGTACTTC
v_call: TRBV12-3/TRBV12-4; d_call: -; j_call: TRBJ1-2; clone_size: few; cdr3_aa: CASTSRGMSTRYTF; cdr3_nt: TGTGCCAGCACTTCCCGAGGGATGTCCACGCGCTACACCTTC
v_call: TRBV12-3/TRBV12-4; d_call: TRBD1; j_call: TRBJ2-3; clone_size: many; cdr3_aa: CASSRRTGNTDTQYF; cdr3_nt: TGTGCCAGCAGCCGGCGGACAGGGAACACAGATACGCAGTATTTT
v_call: TRBV7-9; d_call: TRBD2; j_call: TRBJ2-1; clone_size: -; cdr3_aa: CASGRAENEQFF; cdr3_nt: TGTGCCAGCGGGAGGGCCGAAAATGAGCAGTTCTTC
v_call: TRBV6-1; d_call: TRBD2; j_call: TRBJ2-1; clone_size: -; cdr3_aa: CASSVKASGNSGEQFF; cdr3_nt: TGTGCCAGCAGTGTTAAGGCTAGCGGGAACTCTGGGGAGCAGTTCTTC
v_call: TRBV29-1; d_call: TRBD2; j_call: TRBJ2-1; clone_size: many; cdr3_aa: CSVLSGRGSEQFF; cdr3_nt: TGCAGCGTTTTGAGCGGGAGAGGAAGTGAGCAGTTCTTC
v_call: TRBV6-1; d_call: -; j_call: TRBJ2-2; clone_size: few; cdr3_aa: CASRPPVNTGELFF; cdr3_nt: TGTGCCAGCAGACCACCCGTGAACACCGGGGAGCTGTTTTTT
v_call: TRBV3-1; d_call: -; j_call: TRBJ2-7; clone_size: few; cdr3_aa: CASSQDPTSSYEQYF; cdr3_nt: TGTGCCAGCAGCCAAGATCCGACTAGCTCCTACGAGCAGTACTTC
v_call: TRBV6-5; d_call: -; j_call: TRBJ1-1; clone_size: few; cdr3_aa: CASSKVGTEAFF; cdr3_nt: TGTGCCAGCAGCAAGGTGGGCACTGAAGCTTTCTTT
v_call: TRBV3-1; d_call: -; j_call: TRBJ2-1; clone_size: -; cdr3_aa: CASSQDAAAYNEQFF; cdr3_nt: TGTGCCAGCAGCCAAGATGCGGCAGCATACAATGAGCAGTTCTTC
v_call: TRBV15; d_call: -; j_call: TRBJ2-3; clone_size: -; cdr3_aa: CATRAQNTQYF; cdr3_nt: TGTGCCACCCGGGCACAAAATACGCAGTATTTT
v_call: TRBV24-1; d_call: TRBD2; j_call: TRBJ2-1; clone_size: few; cdr3_aa: CATSDGGEGYNEQFF; cdr3_nt: TGTGCCACCAGTGATGGGGGGGAGGGTTACAATGAGCAGTTCTTC
v_call: TRBV6-5; d_call: -; j_call: TRBJ2-1; clone_size: -; cdr3_aa: CASSSGGVAGGGFDEQFF; cdr3_nt: TGTGCCAGCAGTTCAGGGGGCGTCGCGGGAGGGGGTTTCGATGAGCAGTTCTTC
v_call: TRBV4-1; d_call: -; j_call: TRBJ2-1; clone_size: few; cdr3_aa: CASSQRDNEQFF; cdr3_nt: TGCGCCAGCAGCCAACGGGACAATGAGCAGTTCTTC
v_call: TRBV3-1; d_call: TRBD1; j_call: TRBJ1-2; clone_size: many; cdr3_aa: CASSPGQGIAGYTF; cdr3_nt: TGTGCCAGCAGCCCGGGACAGGGCATCGCTGGCTACACCTTC
v_call: TRBV20-1; d_call: -; j_call: TRBJ1-2; clone_size: -; cdr3_aa: CGGVNYGYTF; cdr3_nt: TGCGGGGGGGTTAACTATGGCTACACCTTC
v_call: TRBV18; d_call: TRBD1; j_call: TRBJ2-7; clone_size: few; cdr3_aa: CASSQDRVSYEQYF; cdr3_nt: TGTGCCAGCTCCCAAGACAGGGTGTCCTACGAGCAGTACTTC
v_call: TRBV7-2; d_call: -; j_call: TRBJ2-4; clone_size: many; cdr3_aa: CASSPDGINIQYF; cdr3_nt: TGTGCCAGCAGCCCCGACGGGATAAACATTCAGTACTTC
v_call: TRBV29-1; d_call: -; j_call: TRBJ1-2; clone_size: few; cdr3_aa: CSVEGYYGYTF; cdr3_nt: TGCAGCGTTGAAGGCTACTATGGCTACACCTTC
v_call: TRBV15; d_call: -; j_call: TRBJ2-7; clone_size: -; cdr3_aa: CATSRDKVYEQYF; cdr3_nt: TGTGCCACCAGCAGAGATAAGGTCTACGAGCAGTACTTC
v_call: TRBV7-9; d_call: -; j_call: TRBJ1-1; clone_size: -; cdr3_aa: CASSQTQNSEAFF; cdr3_nt: TGTGCCAGCAGCCAGACCCAGAACTCTGAAGCTTTCTTT
v_call: TRBV7-2; d_call: -; j_call: TRBJ2-5; clone_size: few; cdr3_aa: CASSFRPTSAKETQYF; cdr3_nt: TGTGCCAGCAGCTTCCGGCCCACTAGTGCGAAAGAGACCCAGTACTTC
v_call: TRBV6-1; d_call: -; j_call: TRBJ2-2; clone_size: -; cdr3_aa: CAASARGGNTGELFF; cdr3_nt: TGTGCCGCCAGCGCAAGGGGGGGGAACACCGGGGAGCTGTTTTTT
v_call: TRBV4-1; d_call: TRBD1; j_call: TRBJ1-2; clone_size: -; cdr3_aa: CASSQDDRGPDGYTF; cdr3_nt: TGCGCCAGCAGCCAAGACGACAGGGGCCCTGATGGCTACACCTTC
v_call: TRBV6-2/TRBV6-3; d_call: -; j_call: TRBJ2-3; clone_size: few; cdr3_aa: CASSYSIIGPDTQYF; cdr3_nt: TGTGCCAGCAGTTACTCGATAATCGGCCCAGATACGCAGTATTTT
v_call: TRBV29-1; d_call: -; j_call: TRBJ1-1; clone_size: few; cdr3_aa: CSVDEGSNTEAFF; cdr3_nt: TGCAGCGTTGACGAAGGGTCGAACACTGAAGCTTTCTTT
v_call: TRBV10-3; d_call: -; j_call: TRBJ2-3; clone_size: few; cdr3_aa: CAISDGSTDTQYF; cdr3_nt: TGTGCCATCAGTGATGGCAGCACAGATACGCAGTATTTT
v_call: TRBV2; d_call: -; j_call: TRBJ1-5; clone_size: -; cdr3_aa: CASSRGDNLSNQPQHF; cdr3_nt: TGTGCCAGCAGTCGCGGGGACAACCTTAGCAATCAGCCCCAGCATTTT
v_call: TRBV18; d_call: -; j_call: TRBJ2-5; clone_size: few; cdr3_aa: CASSPGGVEPKTQYF; cdr3_nt: TGTGCCAGCTCACCGGGCGGCGTCGAGCCCAAGACCCAGTACTTC
v_call: TRBV15; d_call: -; j_call: TRBJ1-1; clone_size: -; cdr3_aa: CATSRGYPGRESTEAFF; cdr3_nt: TGTGCCACCAGCAGAGGTTACCCGGGCAGGGAGAGCACTGAAGCTTTCTTT
v_call: TRBV13; d_call: TRBD2; j_call: TRBJ2-1; clone_size: -; cdr3_aa: CASSLGVLAGGSEQFF; cdr3_nt: TGTGCCAGCAGCTTAGGCGTGCTAGCGGGAGGTAGTGAGCAGTTCTTC
v_call: TRBV2; d_call: -; j_call: TRBJ1-2; clone_size: few; cdr3_aa: CASSEVLMGDYGYTF; cdr3_nt: TGTGCCAGCAGTGAAGTCCTGATGGGGGACTATGGCTACACCTTC
v_call: TRBV5-1; d_call: TRBD1; j_call: TRBJ1-1; clone_size: many; cdr3_aa: CASSLATGTGNTEAFF; cdr3_nt: TGCGCCAGCAGCTTGGCTACCGGGACAGGAAATACTGAAGCTTTCTTT
v_call: TRBV11-2; d_call: -; j_call: TRBJ1-1; clone_size: few; cdr3_aa: CASSFVRGPNTEAFF; cdr3_nt: TGTGCCAGCAGCTTCGTCCGGGGACCTAACACTGAAGCTTTCTTT
v_call: TRBV9; d_call: -; j_call: TRBJ2-3; clone_size: few; cdr3_aa: CASSLLRRVDLDTQYF; cdr3_nt: TGTGCCAGCAGCCTCCTCCGCCGGGTCGACTTGGATACGCAGTATTTT
v_call: TRBV5-1; d_call: TRBD2; j_call: TRBJ2-3; clone_size: few; cdr3_aa: CASSTQLAGVADTQYF; cdr3_nt: TGCGCCAGCAGCACCCAACTAGCGGGAGTTGCAGATACGCAGTATTTT
v_call: TRBV11-2; d_call: -; j_call: TRBJ2-7; clone_size: -; cdr3_aa: CASSSGPRAREQYF; cdr3_nt: TGTGCCAGCAGCTCGGGACCCCGAGCGCGGGAGCAGTACTTC
v_call: TRBV5-6; d_call: TRBD2; j_call: TRBJ2-1; clone_size: -; cdr3_aa: CASSPLSGRAGEQFF; cdr3_nt: TGTGCCAGCAGCCCCCTTAGCGGGAGGGCCGGTGAGCAGTTCTTC
v_call: TRBV24-1; d_call: TRBD1; j_call: TRBJ2-1; clone_size: many; cdr3_aa: CATSDRDREIYNEQFF; cdr3_nt: TGTGCCACCAGTGACCGGGACAGGGAGATTTACAATGAGCAGTTCTTC
v_call: TRBV12-3/TRBV12-4; d_call: -; j_call: TRBJ2-2; clone_size: -; cdr3_aa: CASSLSSTTGELFF; cdr3_nt: TGTGCCAGCAGTTTAAGTAGCACCACCGGGGAGCTGTTTTTT
v_call: TRBV15; d_call: TRBD2; j_call: TRBJ2-3; clone_size: few; cdr3_aa: CATSGGLADSDTQYF; cdr3_nt: TGTGCCACCAGCGGCGGACTAGCGGACTCAGATACGCAGTATTTT
v_call: TRBV5-1; d_call: TRBD1; j_call: TRBJ2-7; clone_size: few; cdr3_aa: CASSSPGQGVRGEQYF; cdr3_nt: TGCGCCAGCAGCTCCCCGGGACAGGGAGTCCGAGGCGAGCAGTACTTC
v_call: TRBV24-1; d_call: -; j_call: TRBJ2-1; clone_size: -; cdr3_aa: CATSDSPGQRDNEQFF; cdr3_nt: TGTGCCACCAGTGACTCACCGGGACAGCGGGACAATGAGCAGTTCTTC
v_call: TRBV7-9; d_call: -; j_call: TRBJ2-1; clone_size: -; cdr3_aa: CASSLIVDEQFF; cdr3_nt: TGTGCCAGCAGCTTAATAGTCGATGAGCAGTTCTTC
v_call: TRBV25-1; d_call: -; j_call: TRBJ2-7; clone_size: few; cdr3_aa: CASSVSGASEQYF; cdr3_nt: TGTGCCAGCAGTGTGTCCGGGGCGAGCGAGCAGTACTTC
v_call: TRBV7-2; d_call: -; j_call: TRBJ2-7; clone_size: -; cdr3_aa: CASSLETGPEQYF; cdr3_nt: TGTGCCAGCAGCTTAGAGACGGGACCCGAGCAGTACTTC